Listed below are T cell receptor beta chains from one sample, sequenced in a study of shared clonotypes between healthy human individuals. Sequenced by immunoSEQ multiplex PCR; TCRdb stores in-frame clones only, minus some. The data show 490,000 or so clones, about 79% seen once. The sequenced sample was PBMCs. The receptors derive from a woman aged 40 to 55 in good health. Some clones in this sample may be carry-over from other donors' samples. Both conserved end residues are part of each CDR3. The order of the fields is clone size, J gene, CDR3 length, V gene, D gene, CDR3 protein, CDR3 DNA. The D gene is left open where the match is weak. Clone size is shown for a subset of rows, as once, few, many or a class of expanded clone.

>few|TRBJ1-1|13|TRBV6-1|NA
CASSIQPNTEAFF
TGTGCCAGCAGTATTCAGCCGAACACTGAAGCTTTCTTT
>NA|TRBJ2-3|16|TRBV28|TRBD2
CASYSGSRAWTDTQYF
TGTGCCAGTTATAGCGGGAGTAGAGCTTGGACAGATACGCAGTATTTT
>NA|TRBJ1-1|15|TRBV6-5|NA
CASRDYAGSGTEAFF
TGTGCCAGCAGGGACTACGCCGGAAGTGGCACTGAAGCTTTCTTT
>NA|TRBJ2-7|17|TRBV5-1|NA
CASSLARGRGIGYEQYF
TGCGCCAGCAGCTTGGCCCGTGGGCGGGGTATCGGTTACGAGCAGTACTTC
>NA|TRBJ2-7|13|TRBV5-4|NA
CASTTPDLYEQYF
TGTGCCAGCACCACTCCGGACCTCTACGAGCAGTACTTC
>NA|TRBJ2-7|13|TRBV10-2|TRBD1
CATEDRGIYEQYF
TGCGCCACTGAGGACAGGGGCATTTACGAGCAGTACTTC
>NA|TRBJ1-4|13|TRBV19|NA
CASSPSRYEKLFF
TGTGCCAGTAGTCCTTCTCGTTACGAAAAACTGTTTTTT
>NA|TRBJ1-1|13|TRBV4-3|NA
CASSQDLGRKAFF
TGCGCCAGCAGCCAAGATTTGGGGAGAAAAGCTTTCTTT
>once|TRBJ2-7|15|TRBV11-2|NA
CASSSGTPSSYEQYF
TGTGCCAGCAGCTCCGGGACACCGAGTTCCTACGAGCAGTACTTC
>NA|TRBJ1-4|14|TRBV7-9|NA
CASSFSQGGEKLFF
TGTGCCAGCAGCTTTTCACAGGGAGGTGAAAAACTGTTTTTT
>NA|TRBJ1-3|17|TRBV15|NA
CATSRDMGGNSGNTIYF
TGTGCCACCAGCAGAGATATGGGGGGGAACTCTGGAAACACCATATATTTT
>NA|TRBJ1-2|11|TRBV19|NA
CASSGMIDYTF
TGTGCCAGTAGTGGGATGATCGACTACACCTTC
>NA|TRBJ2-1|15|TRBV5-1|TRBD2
CASSLLPGGPNEQFF
TGCGCCAGCAGCTTGCTACCGGGAGGACCCAATGAGCAGTTCTTC
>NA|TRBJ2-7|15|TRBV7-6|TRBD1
CASSRRRDRSYEQYF
TGTGCCAGCAGCCGTCGCCGGGACAGGTCATACGAGCAGTACTTC
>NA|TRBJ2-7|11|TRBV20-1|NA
CSSSGPYEQYF
TGCAGTTCCTCCGGGCCCTACGAGCAGTACTTC
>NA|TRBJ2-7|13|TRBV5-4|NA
CASSILLRGEQYF
TGTGCCAGCAGCATCCTCCTCAGGGGCGAGCAGTACTTC
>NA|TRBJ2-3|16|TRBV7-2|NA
CASSPLGSGGTDTQYF
TGTGCCAGCAGCCCCCTTGGGTCAGGGGGCACAGATACGCAGTATTTT
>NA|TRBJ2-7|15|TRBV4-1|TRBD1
CASSQRLQGKDEQYF
TGCGCCAGCAGCCAAAGGTTACAGGGGAAGGACGAGCAGTACTTC
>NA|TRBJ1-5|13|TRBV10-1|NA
CASSDRRNQPQHF
TGCGCCAGCAGTGATCGGCGGAATCAGCCCCAGCATTTT
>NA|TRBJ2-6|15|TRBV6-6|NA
CASSRVTSGANVLTF
TGTGCCAGCAGCCGGGTGACCTCTGGGGCCAACGTCCTGACTTTC
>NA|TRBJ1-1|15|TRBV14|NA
CASSPYLTGNTEAFF
TGTGCCAGCAGCCCCTACCTGACAGGGAACACTGAAGCTTTCTTT
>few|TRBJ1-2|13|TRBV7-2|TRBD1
CASSEGQGYGYTF
TGTGCCAGCAGCGAGGGACAGGGCTACGGCTACACCTTC
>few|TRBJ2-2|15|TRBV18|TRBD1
CASSPGQGYAGELFF
TGTGCCAGCTCGCCCGGACAGGGGTACGCTGGGGAGCTGTTTTTT
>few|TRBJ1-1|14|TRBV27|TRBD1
CASRKGQQNTEAFF
TGTGCCAGCAGAAAGGGACAGCAGAACACTGAAGCTTTCTTT
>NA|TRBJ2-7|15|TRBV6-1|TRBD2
CASSDPSGTSYEQYF
TGTGCCAGCAGTGATCCTAGCGGGACCTCCTACGAGCAGTACTTC
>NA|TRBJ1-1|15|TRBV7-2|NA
CASSSSGHQNTEAFF
TGTGCCAGCAGCTCCTCGGGACACCAGAACACTGAAGCTTTCTTT
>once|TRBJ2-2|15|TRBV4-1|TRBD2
CASSRDYSNTGELFF
TGCGCCAGCAGCCGGGACTATTCGAACACCGGGGAGCTGTTTTTT
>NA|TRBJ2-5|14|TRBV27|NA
CASSAGTFQETQYF
TGTGCCAGCAGTGCCGGGACATTTCAAGAGACCCAGTACTTC
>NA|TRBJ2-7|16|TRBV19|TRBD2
CASSIDRGSGTYEQYF
TGTGCCAGTAGTATAGATCGGGGTAGCGGGACATACGAGCAGTACTTC
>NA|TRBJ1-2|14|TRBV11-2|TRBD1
CASSEKDRSYGYTF
TGTGCCAGCAGCGAAAAGGACAGGTCCTATGGCTACACCTTC
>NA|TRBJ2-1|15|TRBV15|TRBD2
CATSSSGVNYNEQFF
TGTGCCACCAGCTCAAGCGGGGTGAACTACAATGAGCAGTTCTTC
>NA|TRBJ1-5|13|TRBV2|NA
CASKGGSNQPQHF
TGTGCCAGCAAGGGGGGAAGCAATCAGCCCCAGCATTTT
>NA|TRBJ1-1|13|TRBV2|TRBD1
CASGEQGATEAFF
TGTGCCAGCGGGGAACAGGGGGCCACTGAAGCTTTCTTT
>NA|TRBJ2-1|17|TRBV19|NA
CASSTSDSPSSYNEQFF
TGTGCCAGTAGTACCTCGGACAGCCCTTCCTCCTACAATGAGCAGTTCTTC
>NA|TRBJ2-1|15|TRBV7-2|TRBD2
CASSLDSGHYNEQFF
TGTGCCAGCAGCTTAGATAGCGGGCACTACAATGAGCAGTTCTTC
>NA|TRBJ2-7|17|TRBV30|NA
CAWSVLPTGRSRDEQYF
TGTGCCTGGAGTGTCCTCCCCACTGGCCGCAGTCGGGACGAGCAGTACTTC
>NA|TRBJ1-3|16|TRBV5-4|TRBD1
CASSDDRARSGNTIYF
TGTGCCAGCAGCGACGACAGGGCCCGCTCTGGAAACACCATATATTTT
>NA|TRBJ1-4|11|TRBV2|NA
CASSEVGKLFF
TGTGCCAGCAGTGAGGTGGGGAAACTGTTTTTT
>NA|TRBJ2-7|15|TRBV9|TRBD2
CASSPRTSGPYEQYF
TGTGCCAGCAGCCCTCGAACTAGCGGGCCCTACGAGCAGTACTTC
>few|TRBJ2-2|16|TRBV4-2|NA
CASSPRDRTNTGELFF
TGTGCCAGCAGCCCACGCGACAGAACGAACACCGGGGAGCTGTTTTTT
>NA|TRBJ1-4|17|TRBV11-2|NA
CASSPGGADPTNEKLFF
TGTGCCAGCAGCCCGGGTGGGGCTGATCCAACTAATGAAAAACTGTTTTTT
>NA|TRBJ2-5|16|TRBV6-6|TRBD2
CASSLAGGEPQETQYF
TGTGCCAGCAGCCTAGCGGGAGGGGAACCGCAAGAGACCCAGTACTTC
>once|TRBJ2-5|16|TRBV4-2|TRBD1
CASSQDPARGWETQYF
TGTGCCAGCAGCCAAGACCCGGCCAGGGGGTGGGAGACCCAGTACTTC
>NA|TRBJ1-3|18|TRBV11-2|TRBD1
CASSRGPGQGLFGNTIYF
TGTGCCAGCAGCAGGGGCCCGGGACAGGGATTGTTTGGAAACACCATATATTTT
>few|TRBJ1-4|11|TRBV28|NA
CASSQMEKLFF
TGTGCCAGCAGCCAGATGGAAAAACTGTTTTTT
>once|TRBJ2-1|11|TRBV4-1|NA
CASSQGNEQFF
TGCGCCAGCAGCCAAGGGAATGAGCAGTTCTTC